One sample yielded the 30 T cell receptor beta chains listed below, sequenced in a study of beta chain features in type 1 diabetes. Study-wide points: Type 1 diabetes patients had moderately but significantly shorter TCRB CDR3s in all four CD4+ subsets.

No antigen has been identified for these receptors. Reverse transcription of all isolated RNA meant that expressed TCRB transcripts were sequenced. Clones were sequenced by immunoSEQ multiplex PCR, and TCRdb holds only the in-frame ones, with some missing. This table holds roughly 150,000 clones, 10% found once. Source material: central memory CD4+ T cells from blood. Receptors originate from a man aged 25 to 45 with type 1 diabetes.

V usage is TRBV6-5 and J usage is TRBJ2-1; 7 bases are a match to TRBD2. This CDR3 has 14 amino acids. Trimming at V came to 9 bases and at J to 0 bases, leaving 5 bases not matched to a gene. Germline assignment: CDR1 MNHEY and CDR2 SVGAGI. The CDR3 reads CASSSGSSYNEQFF. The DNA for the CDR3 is TGTGCCAGTTCTAGCGGTAGCTCCTACAATGAGCAGTTCTTC.

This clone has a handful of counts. CDR3 in DNA: TGTGCCAGCAGTGAAGGGGCTAGCGGCTACACAGATACGCAGTATTTT. Translation gives CASSEGASGYTDTQYF. This chain connects TRBV2 to TRBJ2-3; 7 bases map to TRBD2. J lost 2 bases, V lost 1 base, and 6 bases had no gene match. This CDR3 region has 16 residues. From germline, CDR1 is SNHLY and CDR2 FYNNEI. Filled out from reference TRBV2 and TRBJ2-3, the complete variable domain reads EPEVTQTPSHQVTQMGQEVILRCVPISNHLYFYWYRQILGQKVEFLVSFYNNEISEKSEIFDDQFSVERPDGSNFTLKIRSTKLEDSAMYFCASSEGASGYTDTQYFGPGTRLTVL.

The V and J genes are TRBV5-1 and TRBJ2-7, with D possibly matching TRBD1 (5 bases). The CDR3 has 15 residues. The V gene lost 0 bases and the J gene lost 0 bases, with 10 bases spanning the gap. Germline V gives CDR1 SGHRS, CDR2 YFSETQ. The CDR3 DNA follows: TGCGCCAGCAGCTTGGGACAGTCGAGCTCCTACGAGCAGTACTTC. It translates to CASSLGQSSSYEQYF.

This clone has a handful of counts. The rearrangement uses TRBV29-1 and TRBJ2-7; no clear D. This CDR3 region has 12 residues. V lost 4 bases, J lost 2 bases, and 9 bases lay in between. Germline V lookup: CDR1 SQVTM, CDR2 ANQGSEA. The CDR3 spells CSVGYQTYEQYF. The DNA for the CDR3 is TGCAGCGTTGGTTACCAGACCTACGAGCAGTACTTC.

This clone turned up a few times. Written as DNA, the CDR3 is TGTGCCAGCAGTTACTCGAGATCTGTGGACACTGAAGCTTTCTTT. Translating it yields CASSYSRSVDTEAFF. The genes are TRBV6-5 and TRBJ1-1; D remains ambiguous. The V end lost 0 bases, the J end lost 3 bases, and 11 bases lay between the germline ends. Germline V gene sequence: CDR1 MNHEY, CDR2 SVGAGI. This CDR3 has 15 residues.

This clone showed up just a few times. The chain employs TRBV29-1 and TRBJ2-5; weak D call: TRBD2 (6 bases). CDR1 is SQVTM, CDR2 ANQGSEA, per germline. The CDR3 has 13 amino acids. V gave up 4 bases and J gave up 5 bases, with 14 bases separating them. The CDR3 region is CSVAGGKRETQYF. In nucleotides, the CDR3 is TGCAGCGTTGCTGGGGGGAAGCGGGAGACCCAGTACTTC.

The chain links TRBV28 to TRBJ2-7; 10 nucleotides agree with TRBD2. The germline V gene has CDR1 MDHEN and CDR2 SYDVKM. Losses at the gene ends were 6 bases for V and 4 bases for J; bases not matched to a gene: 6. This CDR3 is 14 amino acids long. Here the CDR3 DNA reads TGTGCCAGCAGCCATTCGACTAGCGGGTACGAGCAGTACTTC. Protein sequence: CASSHSTSGYEQYF.

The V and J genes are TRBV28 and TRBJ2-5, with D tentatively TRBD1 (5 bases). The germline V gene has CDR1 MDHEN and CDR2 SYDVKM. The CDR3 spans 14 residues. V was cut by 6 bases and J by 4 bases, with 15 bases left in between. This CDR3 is CASSPSDTGETQYF. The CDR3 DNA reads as TGTGCCAGCAGCCCCTCGGACACGGGAGAGACCCAGTACTTC. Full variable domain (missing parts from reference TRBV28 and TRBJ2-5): DVKVTQSSRYLVKRTGEKVFLECVQDMDHENMFWYRQDPGLGLRLIYFSYDVKMKEKGDIPEGYSVSREKKERFSLILESASTNQTSMYLCASSPSDTGETQYFGPGTRLLVL.

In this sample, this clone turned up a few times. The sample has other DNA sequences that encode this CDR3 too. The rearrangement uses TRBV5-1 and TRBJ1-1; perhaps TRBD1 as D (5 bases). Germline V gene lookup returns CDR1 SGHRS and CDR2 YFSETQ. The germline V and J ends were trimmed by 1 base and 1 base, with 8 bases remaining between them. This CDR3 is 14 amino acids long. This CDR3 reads CASSLSGGNTEAFF. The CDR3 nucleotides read TGCGCCAGCAGCTTGTCGGGGGGGAACACTGAAGCTTTCTTT.

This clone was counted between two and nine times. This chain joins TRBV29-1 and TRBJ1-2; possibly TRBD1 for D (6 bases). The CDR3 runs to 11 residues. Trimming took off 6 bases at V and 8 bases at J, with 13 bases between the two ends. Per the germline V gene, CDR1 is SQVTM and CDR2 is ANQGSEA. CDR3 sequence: CSVRTAEGYTF. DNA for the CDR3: TGCAGCGTACGGACAGCGGAGGGCTACACCTTC.

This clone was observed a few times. CDR3: CASSGRFGIISGNEQFF. In DNA, the CDR3 is TGTGCCAGCAGTGGTAGGTTCGGTATCATTTCGGGCAATGAGCAGTTCTTC. This chain connects TRBV25-1 to TRBJ2-1, with D hard to call. Germline V gene lookup returns CDR1 MGHDK and CDR2 SYGVNS. This CDR3 is built from 17 residues. V gave up 4 bases and J gave up 6 bases, with 22 bases separating them.

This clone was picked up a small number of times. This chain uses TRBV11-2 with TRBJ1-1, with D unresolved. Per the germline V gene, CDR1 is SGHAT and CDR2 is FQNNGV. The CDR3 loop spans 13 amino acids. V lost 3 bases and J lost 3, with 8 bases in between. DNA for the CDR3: TGTGCCAGCAGCTTTCTTGGGCACACTGAAGCTTTCTTT. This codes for CASSFLGHTEAFF.

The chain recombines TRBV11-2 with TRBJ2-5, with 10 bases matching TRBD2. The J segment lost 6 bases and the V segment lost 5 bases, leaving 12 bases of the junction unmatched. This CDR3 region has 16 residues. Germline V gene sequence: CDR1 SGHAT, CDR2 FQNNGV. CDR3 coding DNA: TGTGCCAGCAGCGGTGCTAGCGGGAGCGGTGGTAAGACCCAGTACTTC. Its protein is CASSGASGSGGKTQYF. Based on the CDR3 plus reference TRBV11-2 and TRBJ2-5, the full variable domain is EAGVAQSPRYKIIEKRQSVAFWCNPISGHATLYWYQQILGQGPKLLIQFQNNGVVDDSQLPKDRFSAERLKGVDSTLKIQPAKLEDSAVYLCASSGASGSGGKTQYFGPGTRLLVL.

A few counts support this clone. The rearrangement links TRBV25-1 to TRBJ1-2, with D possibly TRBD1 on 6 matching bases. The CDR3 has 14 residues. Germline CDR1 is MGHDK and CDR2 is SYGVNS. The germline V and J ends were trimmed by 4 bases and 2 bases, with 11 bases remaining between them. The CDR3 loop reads CASSATGSNYGYTF. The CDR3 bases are TGTGCCAGCAGTGCTACAGGGTCCAACTATGGCTACACCTTC.

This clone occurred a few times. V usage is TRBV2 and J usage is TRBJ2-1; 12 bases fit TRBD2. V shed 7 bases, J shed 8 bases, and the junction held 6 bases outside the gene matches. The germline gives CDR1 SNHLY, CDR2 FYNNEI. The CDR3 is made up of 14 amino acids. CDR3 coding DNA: TGTGCCAGCATGATGACTAGCGGGAGCCATGAGCAGTTCTTC. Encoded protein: CASMMTSGSHEQFF.

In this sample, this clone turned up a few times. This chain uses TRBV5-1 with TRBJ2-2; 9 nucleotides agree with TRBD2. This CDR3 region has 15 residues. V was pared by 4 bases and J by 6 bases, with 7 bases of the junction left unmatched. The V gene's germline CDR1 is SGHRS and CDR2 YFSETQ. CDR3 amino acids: CASSPGTSLSGELFF. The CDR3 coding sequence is TGCGCCAGCAGCCCCGGGACTAGCCTCTCCGGGGAGCTGTTTTTT.

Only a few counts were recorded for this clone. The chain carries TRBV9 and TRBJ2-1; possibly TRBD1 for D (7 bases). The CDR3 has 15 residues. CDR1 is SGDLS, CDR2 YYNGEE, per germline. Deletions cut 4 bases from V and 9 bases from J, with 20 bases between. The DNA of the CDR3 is TGTGCCAGCAGCCCAGGGGGGCGATCGGATGGTGAGCAGTTCTTC. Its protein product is CASSPGGRSDGEQFF.

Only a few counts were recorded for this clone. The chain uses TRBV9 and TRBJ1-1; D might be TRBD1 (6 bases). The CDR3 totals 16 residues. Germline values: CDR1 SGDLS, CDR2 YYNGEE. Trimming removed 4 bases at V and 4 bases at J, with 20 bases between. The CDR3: CASSRTASSQGTEAFF. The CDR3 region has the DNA TGTGCCAGCAGCCGGACAGCCTCAAGTCAGGGCACTGAAGCTTTCTTT.

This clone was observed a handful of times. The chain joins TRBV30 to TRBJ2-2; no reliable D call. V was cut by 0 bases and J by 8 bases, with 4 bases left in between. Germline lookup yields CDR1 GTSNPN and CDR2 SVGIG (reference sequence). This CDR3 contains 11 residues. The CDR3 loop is CAWSVFGELFF. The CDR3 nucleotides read TGTGCCTGGAGTGTCTTTGGGGAGCTGTTTTTT. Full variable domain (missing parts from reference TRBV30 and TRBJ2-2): SQTIHQWPATLVQPVGSPLSLECTVEGTSNPNLYWYRQAAGRGLQLLFYSVGIGQISSEVPQNLSASRPQDRQFILSSKKLLLSDSGFYLCAWSVFGELFFGEGSRLTVL.

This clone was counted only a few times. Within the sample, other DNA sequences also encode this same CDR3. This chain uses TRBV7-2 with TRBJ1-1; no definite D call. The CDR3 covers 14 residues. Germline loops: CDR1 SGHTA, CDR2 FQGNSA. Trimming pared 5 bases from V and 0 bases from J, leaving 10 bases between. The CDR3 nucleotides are TGTGCCAGCAGCCCTTCGGGAGTGAACACTGAAGCTTTCTTT. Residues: CASSPSGVNTEAFF.

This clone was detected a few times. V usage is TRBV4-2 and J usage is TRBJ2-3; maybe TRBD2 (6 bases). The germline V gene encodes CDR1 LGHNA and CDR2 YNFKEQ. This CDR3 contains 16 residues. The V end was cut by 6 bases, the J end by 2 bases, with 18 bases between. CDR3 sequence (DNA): TGTGCCAGCAGTCACATAACGGGACTTCCCACAGATACGCAGTATTTT. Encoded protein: CASSHITGLPTDTQYF.

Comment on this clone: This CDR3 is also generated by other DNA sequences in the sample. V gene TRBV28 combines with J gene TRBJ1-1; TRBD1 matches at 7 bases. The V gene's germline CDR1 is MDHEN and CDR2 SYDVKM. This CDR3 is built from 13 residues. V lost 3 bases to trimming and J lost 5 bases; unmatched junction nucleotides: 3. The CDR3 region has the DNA TGTGCCAGCAGTTTGACAGGGAGGACTGAAGCTTTCTTT. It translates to CASSLTGRTEAFF. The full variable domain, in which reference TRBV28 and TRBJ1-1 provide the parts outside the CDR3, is DVKVTQSSRYLVKRTGEKVFLECVQDMDHENMFWYRQDPGLGLRLIYFSYDVKMKEKGDIPEGYSVSREKKERFSLILESASTNQTSMYLCASSLTGRTEAFFGQGTRLTVV.

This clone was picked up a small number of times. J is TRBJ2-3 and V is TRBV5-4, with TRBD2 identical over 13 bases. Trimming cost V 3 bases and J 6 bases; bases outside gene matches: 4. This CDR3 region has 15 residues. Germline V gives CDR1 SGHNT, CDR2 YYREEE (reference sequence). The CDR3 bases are TGTGCCAGCAGCTCGGGACTAGCGGGGAGGGATACGCAGTATTTT. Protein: CASSSGLAGRDTQYF.

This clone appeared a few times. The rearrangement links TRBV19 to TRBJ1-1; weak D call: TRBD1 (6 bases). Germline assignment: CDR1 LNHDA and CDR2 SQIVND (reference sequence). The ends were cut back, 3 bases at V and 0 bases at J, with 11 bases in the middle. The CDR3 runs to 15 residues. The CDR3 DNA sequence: TGTGCCAGTAGTATCTGGAGGACAGTGAACACTGAAGCTTTCTTT. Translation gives CASSIWRTVNTEAFF.

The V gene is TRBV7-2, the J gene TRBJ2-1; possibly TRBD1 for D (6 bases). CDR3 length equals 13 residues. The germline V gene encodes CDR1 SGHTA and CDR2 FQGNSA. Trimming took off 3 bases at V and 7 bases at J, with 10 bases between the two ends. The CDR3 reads CASSFTGRNEQFF. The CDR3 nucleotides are TGTGCCAGCAGCTTCACAGGGAGAAATGAGCAGTTCTTC.

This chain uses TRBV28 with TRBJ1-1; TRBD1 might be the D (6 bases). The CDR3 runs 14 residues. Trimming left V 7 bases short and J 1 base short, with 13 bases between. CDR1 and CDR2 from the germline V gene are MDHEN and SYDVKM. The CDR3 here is CASTPQGKNTEAFF. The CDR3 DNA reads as TGTGCCAGCACCCCCCAGGGGAAGAACACTGAAGCTTTCTTT.

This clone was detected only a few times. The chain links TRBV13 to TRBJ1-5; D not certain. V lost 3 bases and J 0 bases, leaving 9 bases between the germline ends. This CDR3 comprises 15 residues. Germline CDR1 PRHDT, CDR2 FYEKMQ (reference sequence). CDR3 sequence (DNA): TGTGCCAGCAGCTTCGGAGTCAATAGCAATCAGCCCCAGCATTTT. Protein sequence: CASSFGVNSNQPQHF. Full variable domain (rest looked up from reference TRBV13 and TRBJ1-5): AAGVIQSPRHLIKEKRETATLKCYPIPRHDTVYWYQQGPGQDPQFLISFYEKMQSDKGSIPDRFSAQQFSDYHSELNMSSLELGDSALYFCASSFGVNSNQPQHFGDGTRLSIL.

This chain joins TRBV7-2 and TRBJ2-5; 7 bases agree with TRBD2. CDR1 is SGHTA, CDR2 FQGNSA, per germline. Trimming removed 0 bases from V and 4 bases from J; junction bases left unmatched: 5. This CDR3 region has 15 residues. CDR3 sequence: CASSLAGGPSETQYF. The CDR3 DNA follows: TGTGCCAGCAGCTTAGCGGGAGGGCCGTCAGAGACCCAGTACTTC.

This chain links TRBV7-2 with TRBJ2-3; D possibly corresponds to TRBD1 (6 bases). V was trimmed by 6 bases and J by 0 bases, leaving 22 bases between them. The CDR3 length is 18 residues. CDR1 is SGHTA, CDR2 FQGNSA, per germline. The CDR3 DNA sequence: TGTGCCAGCAGGCGCAGAGGGGGTGGGTTTGGGAGCACAGATACGCAGTATTTT. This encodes CASRRRGGGFGSTDTQYF.

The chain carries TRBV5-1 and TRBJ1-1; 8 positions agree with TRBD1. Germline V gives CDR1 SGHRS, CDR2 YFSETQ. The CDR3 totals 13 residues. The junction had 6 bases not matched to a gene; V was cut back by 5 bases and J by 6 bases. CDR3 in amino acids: CASSPGTGSEAFF. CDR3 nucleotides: TGCGCCAGCAGTCCTGGGACAGGCTCTGAAGCTTTCTTT.